This T cell receptor (beta chain) was identified in a study of CD8 T cells in ankylosing spondylitis. Germline values: CDR1 MNHEY, CDR2 SVGAGI. V was trimmed by 3 bases and J by 3 bases, leaving 12 bases between them. The CDR3 consists of 14 residues. By quantitative 5'-RACE with molecular barcodes, the TCR beta libraries were made. TCRdb reanalysed the 5' RACE reads using MiXCR and keeps one entry per CDR3 protein. The sample has approximately 440,000 distinct CDR3 sequences, 15% to 20% seen once. General study findings and limits: Disease-linked clones were reportedly significantly enriched in matched ankylosing spondylitis synovial fluid. Ankylosing spondylitis blood seemed to carry a telltale TCR beta motif made of eight highly homologous variants. Earlier studies detected some motif variants in reactive arthritis synovial fluid and blood. In peripheral blood, disease-linked CD8+ clones occurred at relatively low frequencies.

As concerns this clonotype: Its antigen is not identified.

V gene TRBV6-5 combines with J gene TRBJ2-7; a weak D match, TRBD2 (5 bases). The source is a male donor with ankylosing spondylitis. Material: blood, either unsorted or a sorted T cell fraction (not recorded which). The CDR3 nucleotides are TGTGCCAGCAGTTATCGGACTGCCGGCTACGAGCAGTACTTC. This sequence encodes CASSYRTAGYEQYF.